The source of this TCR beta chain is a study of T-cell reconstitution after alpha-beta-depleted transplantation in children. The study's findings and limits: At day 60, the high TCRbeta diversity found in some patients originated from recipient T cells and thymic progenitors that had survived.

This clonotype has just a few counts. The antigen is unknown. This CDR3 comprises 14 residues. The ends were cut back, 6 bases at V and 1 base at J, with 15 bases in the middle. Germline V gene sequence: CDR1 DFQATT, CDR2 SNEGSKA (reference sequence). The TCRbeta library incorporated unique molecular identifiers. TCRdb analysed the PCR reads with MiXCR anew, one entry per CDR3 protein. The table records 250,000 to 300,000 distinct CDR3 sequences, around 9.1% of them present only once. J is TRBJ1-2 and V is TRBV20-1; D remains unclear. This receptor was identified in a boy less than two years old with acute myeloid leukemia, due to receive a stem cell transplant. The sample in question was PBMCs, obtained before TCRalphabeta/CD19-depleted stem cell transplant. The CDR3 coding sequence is TGCAGTGCACTCCGGGTCAACTATAACTATGGCTACACCTTC. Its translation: CSALRVNYNYGYTF.